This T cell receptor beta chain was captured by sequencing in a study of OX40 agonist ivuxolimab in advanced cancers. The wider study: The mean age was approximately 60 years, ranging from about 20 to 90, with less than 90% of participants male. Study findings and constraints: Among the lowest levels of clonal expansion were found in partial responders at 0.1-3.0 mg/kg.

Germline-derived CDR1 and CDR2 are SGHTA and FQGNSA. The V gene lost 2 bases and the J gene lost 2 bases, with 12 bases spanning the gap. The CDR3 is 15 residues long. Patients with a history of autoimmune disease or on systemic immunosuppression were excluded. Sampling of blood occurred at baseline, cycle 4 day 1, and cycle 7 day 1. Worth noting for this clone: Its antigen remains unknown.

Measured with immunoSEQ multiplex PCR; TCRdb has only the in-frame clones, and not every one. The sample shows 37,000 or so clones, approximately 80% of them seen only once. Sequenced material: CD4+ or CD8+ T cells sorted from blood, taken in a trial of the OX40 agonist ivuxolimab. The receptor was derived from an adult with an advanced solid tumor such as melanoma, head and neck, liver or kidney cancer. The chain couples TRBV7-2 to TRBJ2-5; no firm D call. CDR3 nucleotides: TGTGCCAGCAGCTTATTTTCCGGGCCGCAAGAGACCCAGTACTTC. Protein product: CASSLFSGPQETQYF.